Detailed here is one T cell receptor beta chain. This CDR3 is built from 12 residues. V was shortened by 5 bases and J by 7 bases, with 11 bases between the two germline ends. Germline V gene sequence: CDR1 MDHEN, CDR2 SYDVKM. The sample comes from a study of blood T cells in healthy people across ages. Sample-barcoded 5' priming and a J-beta primer mix drove a second PCR of roughly 6 to 12 cycles. MiXCR, applied by TCRdb to the 5' RACE reads, yields one record per CDR3 protein. The data contain roughly 680,000 distinct CDR3 sequences, more than 40% of them singletons. The TCR comes from a woman aged 60-75 years in good health. Sequenced: blood. The chain has TRBV28 and TRBJ1-2; TRBD1 might be the D (5 bases). CDR3 nucleotide sequence: TGTGCCAGCAGTGGGACCTCGCGTGGCTACACCTTC. This sequence encodes CASSGTSRGYTF.